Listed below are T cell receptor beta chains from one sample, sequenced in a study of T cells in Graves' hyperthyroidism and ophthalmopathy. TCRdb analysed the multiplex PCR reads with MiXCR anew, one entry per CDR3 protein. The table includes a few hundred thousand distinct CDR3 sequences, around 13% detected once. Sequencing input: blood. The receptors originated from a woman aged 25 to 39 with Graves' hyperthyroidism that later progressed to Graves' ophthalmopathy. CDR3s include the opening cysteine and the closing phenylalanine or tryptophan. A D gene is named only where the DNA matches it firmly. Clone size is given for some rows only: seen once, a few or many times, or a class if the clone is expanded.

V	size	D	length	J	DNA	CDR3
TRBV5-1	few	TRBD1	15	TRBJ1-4	TGCGCCAGCAGCAATGGACAGGGCGGTAATGAAAAACTGTTTTTT	CASSNGQGGNEKLFF
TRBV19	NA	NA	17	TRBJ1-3	TGTGCCAGTAGTATAGGTCCCTTGGCGAGCTCTGGAAACACCATATATTTT	CASSIGPLASSGNTIYF
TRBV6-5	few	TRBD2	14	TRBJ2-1	TGTGCCAGCAGTTACTCGGCTAGCGGGAGGGAGCAGTTCTTC	CASSYSASGREQFF
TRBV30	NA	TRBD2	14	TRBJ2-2	TGTGCCTGGGGGAGCGGGAGTCCCGCCGGGGAGCTGTTTTTT	CAWGSGSPAGELFF
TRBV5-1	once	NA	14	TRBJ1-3	TGCGCCAGCAGCTTGGAGGGGGACGGAACCACCATATATTTT	CASSLEGDGTTIYF
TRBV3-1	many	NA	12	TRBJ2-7	TGTGCCAGCAGGCCCGTAAGGGGCGAGCAGTACTTC	CASRPVRGEQYF
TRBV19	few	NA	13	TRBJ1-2	TGTGCCAGTAGACCACAGGGAGGGTATGGCTACACCTTC	CASRPQGGYGYTF
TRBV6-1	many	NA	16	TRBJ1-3	TGTGCCAGCAGTGAACGGACAGTAAGCTCTGGAAACACCATATATTTT	CASSERTVSSGNTIYF
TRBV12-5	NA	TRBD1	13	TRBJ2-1	TGTGCTAGTCTGGGACAGGCATACAAAGTGCAGTTCTTC	CASLGQAYKVQFF
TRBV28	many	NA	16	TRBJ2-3	TGTGCCAGCAGACCTAAAAGGGGGTTGCTCACAGATACGCAGTATTTT	CASRPKRGLLTDTQYF
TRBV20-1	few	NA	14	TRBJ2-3	TGCAGTGCTGCCGGCGGATTCTACTCAGATACGCAGTATTTT	CSAAGGFYSDTQYF
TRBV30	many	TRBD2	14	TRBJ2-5	TGTGCCTGGGGACTAGCGGGAGGGCGAGAGACCCAGTACTTC	CAWGLAGGRETQYF
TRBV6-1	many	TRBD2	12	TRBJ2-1	TGTGCCAGCAGTTGGGGGGGAAATGAGCAGTTCTTC	CASSWGGNEQFF
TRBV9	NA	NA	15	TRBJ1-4	TGTGCCAGCAGCGTAGGGGGGGGGGGCCCGGAAAAACTGTTTTTT	CASSVGGGGPEKLFF
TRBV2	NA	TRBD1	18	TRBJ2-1	TGTGCCAGCAGTGACTCGGGACAGCGGAGCCATTACTACAATGAGCAGTTCTTC	CASSDSGQRSHYYNEQFF
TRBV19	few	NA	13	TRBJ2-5	TGTGCCAGTAGTAAAGAACCGGGACTTCAAAAGTACTTC	CASSKEPGLQKYF
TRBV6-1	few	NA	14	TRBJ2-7	TGTGCCAGCATCGGAAGGCTCAGTGCCTACGAGCAGTACTTC	CASIGRLSAYEQYF
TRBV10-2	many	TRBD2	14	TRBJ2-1	TGCGCCAGCATACTAGCGGGGAAGGTCGGTGAGCAGTTCTTC	CASILAGKVGEQFF
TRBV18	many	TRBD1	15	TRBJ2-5	TGTGCCAGCTCACCACTGACAGGGGAGCTAGAGACCCAGTACTTC	CASSPLTGELETQYF
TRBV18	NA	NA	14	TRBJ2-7	TGTGCCAGCTCACCACCTAGCAGTTCACACGAGCAGTACTTC	CASSPPSSSHEQYF
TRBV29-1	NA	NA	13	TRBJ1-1	TGCAGCGTTGAAGACAGAACTTGGGGTGAAGCTTTCTTT	CSVEDRTWGEAFF
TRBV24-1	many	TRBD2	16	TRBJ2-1	TGTGCCACCAGTGATTCGACTAGCGGGAGGGGTAATGAGCAGTTCTTC	CATSDSTSGRGNEQFF
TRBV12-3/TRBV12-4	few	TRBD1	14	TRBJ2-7	TGTGCCAGCAGTTTTCCAGGGGGATCCTACGAGCAGTACTTC	CASSFPGGSYEQYF
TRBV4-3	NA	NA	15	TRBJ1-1	TGCGCCAGCAGCCAAGGTGCCGGGGGAGGCACTGAAGCTTTCTTT	CASSQGAGGGTEAFF
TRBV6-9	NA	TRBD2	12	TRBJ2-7	TGTGCCAGCAGTTACCCGGGGGGGGGGCAGTACTTC	CASSYPGGGQYF
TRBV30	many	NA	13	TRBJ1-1	TGTGCCTGGAAGGGGCAGTTGAACACTGAAGCTTTCTTT	CAWKGQLNTEAFF
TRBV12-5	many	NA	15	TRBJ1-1	TGTGCTAGTGGTTTTGGTGGGACGATAAACACTGAAGCTTTCTTT	CASGFGGTINTEAFF
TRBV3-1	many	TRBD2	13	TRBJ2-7	TGTGCCAGCACCCTAGCGGGAGAGGCCGAGCAGTACTTC	CASTLAGEAEQYF
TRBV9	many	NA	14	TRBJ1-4	TGTGCCAGCAGCCCGAGGGGGGACCTGGACAAACTGTTTTTT	CASSPRGDLDKLFF
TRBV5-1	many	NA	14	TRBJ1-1	TGCGCCAGCAGCTTGGGGATACCAACCACTGAAGCTTTCTTT	CASSLGIPTTEAFF
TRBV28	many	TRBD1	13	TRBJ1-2	TGTGCCAGCACCCTACAGGGGGCGTGGGGCTACACCTTC	CASTLQGAWGYTF
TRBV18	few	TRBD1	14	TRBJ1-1	TGTGCCAGCTCGGTCGGACAGGGGGTGCCCGAAGCTTTCTTT	CASSVGQGVPEAFF
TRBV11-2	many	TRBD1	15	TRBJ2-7	TGTGCCAGCAGCCGGACCCGGGACAGCTCCTACGAGCAGTACTTC	CASSRTRDSSYEQYF
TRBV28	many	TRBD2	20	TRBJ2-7	TGTGCCAGCCAAAACACTCCCGGGACTAGCGGGAGTAGGTCGAGCTACGAGCAGTACTTC	CASQNTPGTSGSRSSYEQYF
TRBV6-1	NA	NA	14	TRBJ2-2	TGTGCCAGCAGCCGGGGCCTGACGTCCGGGGAGCTGTTTTTT	CASSRGLTSGELFF
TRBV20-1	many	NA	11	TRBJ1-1	TGCAGTGCTATGGGGAACACTGAAGCTTTCTTT	CSAMGNTEAFF
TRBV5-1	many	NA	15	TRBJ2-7	TGCGCCAGCAGCTTGTCAAGCTTCGGCCTTTACGAGCAGTACTTC	CASSLSSFGLYEQYF
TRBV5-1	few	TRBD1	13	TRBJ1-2	TGCGCCAGCAAGACAGGGGCGGACTATGGCTACACCTTC	CASKTGADYGYTF
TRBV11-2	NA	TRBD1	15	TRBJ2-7	TGTGCCAGCAGCGCGGGGACAGGGGGGTTTTACGAGCAGTACTTC	CASSAGTGGFYEQYF
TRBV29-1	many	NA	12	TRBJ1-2	TGCAGCGTGCAGGGGTCTAACTATGGCTACACCTTC	CSVQGSNYGYTF
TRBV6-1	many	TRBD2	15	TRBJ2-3	TGTGCCAGCAGTGCTGGTCTAGCGGGAAGGGATACGCAGTATTTT	CASSAGLAGRDTQYF
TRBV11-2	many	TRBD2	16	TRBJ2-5	TGTGCCAGCAGCTCCGGCGGGGAGGGCCTTGTCGGGGCCCAGTACTTC	CASSSGGEGLVGAQYF
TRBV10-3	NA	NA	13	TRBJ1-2	TGTGCCATCAGTGATGACTCAAACTATGGCTACACCTTC	CAISDDSNYGYTF